The 21 T cell receptor beta chains in this list originate from one sample, sequenced in a study of T cells after yellow fever vaccination. In TCRdb, the 5' RACE reads were re-called with MiXCR into one record per CDR3 protein. This sample yields under 600,000 distinct CDR3 sequences, of which about 13% are seen a single time; about 14% belongs to the top ten. The material sequenced was PBMCs, taken on the day of the yellow fever booster vaccination. These receptors came from a man aged 30-40 years who received the YFV17D yellow fever vaccine.

This clonotype came up many times. V gene TRBV5-4 combines with J gene TRBJ2-3; D may be TRBD2 (6 bases). The germline V gene encodes CDR1 SGHNT and CDR2 YYREEE (reference sequence). The V end lost 4 bases, the J end lost 5 bases, and 17 bases lay between the germline ends. This CDR3 is built from 15 residues. In DNA, the CDR3 is TGTGCCAGCAGCCTCGACGGGGGTTTAGGAGATACGCAGTATTTT. Protein sequence: CASSLDGGLGDTQYF.

The rearrangement links TRBV7-9 to TRBJ1-4, with D hard to call. The CDR3 has 14 amino acids. Trimming shortened V by 5 bases and J by 8 bases, and 15 bases separated the two germline ends. CDR1 is SEHNR and CDR2 is FQNEAQ in the germline V gene (reference sequence). The CDR3: CASSARGSGEKLFF. The CDR3, as DNA: TGTGCCAGCAGCGCACGAGGAAGCGGGGAAAAACTGTTTTTT.

This clonotype was picked up a small number of times. The rearrangement links TRBV7-6 to TRBJ2-5, with TRBD2 identical over 13 bases. The CDR3 contains 18 residues. Germline V gene lookup returns CDR1 SGHVS and CDR2 FNYEAQ. The V and J ends lost 1 base and 5 bases, in that order; junction bases with no gene match: 10. The CDR3 loop reads CASSLEPTSGRADETQYF. The CDR3 DNA is TGTGCCAGCAGCTTAGAGCCCACTAGCGGGAGGGCCGATGAGACCCAGTACTTC.

The CDR3 nucleotides read TGCGCCAGCAGCTTGGGGGGGATACAGGGCCACTATGGCTACACCTTC. Residues: CASSLGGIQGHYGYTF. V gene TRBV5-1 combines with J gene TRBJ1-2; tentative D call: TRBD1 (6 bases). This CDR3 is 16 amino acids long. Germline values: CDR1 SGHRS, CDR2 YFSETQ. Trimming shortened V by 0 bases and J by 3 bases, and 15 bases separated the two germline ends.

The rearrangement joins TRBV7-9 to TRBJ2-1, with TRBD2 as a possible D gene (5 bases). Germline CDR1 and CDR2: SEHNR and FQNEAQ (reference sequence). V lost 5 bases and J 9 bases, leaving 8 bases between the germline ends. There are 11 residues in the CDR3. The CDR3 sequence is CASSPTSEQFF. CDR3 coding DNA: TGTGCCAGCAGCCCCACTAGTGAGCAGTTCTTC.

The chain recombines TRBV6-1 with TRBJ1-2; 8 bases align to TRBD1. The V gene's germline CDR1 is MNHNS and CDR2 SASEGT. The CDR3 extends over 16 amino acids. Trimming at V came to 0 bases and at J to 8 bases, leaving 11 bases not matched to a gene. CDR3 coding DNA: TGTGCCAGCAGTGAAGCGATGGACAGGGCCTTCGGGGGCTACACCTTC. It codes for CASSEAMDRAFGGYTF.

The chain links TRBV30 to TRBJ1-2; D is unresolved. The CDR3 is made up of 13 amino acids. Germline V CDR1 and CDR2: GTSNPN, SVGIG (reference sequence). With 4 bases removed from V and 6 bases from J, the gap between germline ends came to 15 bases. CDR3 DNA: TGTGCCTGGACCAGACAAGAACAGAATGGCTACACCTTC. Residues: CAWTRQEQNGYTF.

This clonotype was found a few times. The chain uses TRBV5-1 and TRBJ2-1, with 9 bases matching TRBD1. Trimming cost V 0 bases and J 6 bases; bases outside gene matches: 7. Germline CDR1 reads SGHRS; CDR2 reads YFSETQ. The CDR3 has 16 amino acids. DNA of the CDR3: TGCGCCAGCAGCTTGGCCGGGGGACAGGGCATCAATGAGCAGTTCTTC. It specifies CASSLAGGQGINEQFF.

The chain carries TRBV28 and TRBJ2-5, with D hard to call. The germline V gene has CDR1 MDHEN and CDR2 SYDVKM. This CDR3 contains 17 residues. V lost 5 bases and J lost 4, with 23 bases in between. This CDR3 reads CASSTIFIPAGSETQYF. The CDR3, as DNA: TGTGCCAGCAGTACCATTTTTATCCCAGCTGGGTCAGAGACCCAGTACTTC.

The chain recombines TRBV5-1 with TRBJ1-1, with D tentatively TRBD1 (6 bases). This CDR3 comprises 14 residues. Germline loops: CDR1 SGHRS, CDR2 YFSETQ. The V end was cut by 4 bases, the J end by 3 bases, with 13 bases between. CDR3: CASSMTQGYTEAFF. The CDR3 coding sequence is TGCGCCAGCAGCATGACGCAGGGGTACACTGAAGCTTTCTTT.

This clonotype was detected many times. The rearrangement joins TRBV9 to TRBJ1-1, with D possibly TRBD1 on 6 matching bases. V was pared by 3 bases and J by 3 bases, with 9 bases between. The CDR3 runs 13 residues. Germline CDR1 reads SGDLS; CDR2 reads YYNGEE. The CDR3 nucleotides are TGTGCCAGCAGCGGAAGGGGGGACACTGAAGCTTTCTTT. The encoded protein is CASSGRGDTEAFF. Combining the CDR3 with reference TRBV9 and TRBJ1-1 gives the whole variable domain DSGVTQTPKHLITATGQRVTLRCSPRSGDLSVYWYQQSLDQGLQFLIQYYNGEERAKGNILERFSAQQFPDLHSELNLSSLELGDSALYFCASSGRGDTEAFFGQGTRLTVV.

This clonotype was detected many times. In DNA, the CDR3 is TGCGCCAGCAGCTTGGAAGAGACCCAGTACTTC. It encodes CASSLEETQYF. The chain is built from TRBV5-1 and TRBJ2-5; D unclear. Germline V lookup: CDR1 SGHRS, CDR2 YFSETQ. The V end lost 0 bases, the J end lost 3 bases, and 0 bases lay between the germline ends. This CDR3 comprises 11 residues.

This clonotype was counted ten times or more. This chain uses TRBV19 with TRBJ2-1, with D perhaps matching TRBD2 (6 bases). This CDR3 is built from 12 residues. V was trimmed by 6 bases and J by 9 bases, leaving 12 bases between them. CDR1 and CDR2 from the germline V gene are LNHDA and SQIVND (reference sequence). The CDR3 loop is CASRPTGGEQFF. The CDR3 region has the DNA TGTGCCAGTAGGCCCACCGGGGGTGAGCAGTTCTTC. Full variable domain (outside the CDR3, taken from reference TRBV19 and TRBJ2-1): DGGITQSPKYLFRKEGQNVTLSCEQNLNHDAMYWYRQDPGQGLRLIYYSQIVNDFQKGDIAEGYSVSREKKESFPLTVTSAQKNPTAFYLCASRPTGGEQFFGPGTRLTVL.

This chain joins TRBV7-2 and TRBJ2-3; D is unclear. Between the trimmed V and J ends, which lost 6 bases and 3 bases, there was a span of 13 bases. Germline values: CDR1 SGHTA, CDR2 FQGNSA. The CDR3 extends over 14 amino acids. CDR3 coding DNA: TGTGCCAGCAGTCGGACGGAATTAACAGATACGCAGTATTTT. Translating gives CASSRTELTDTQYF.

This clonotype was counted a few times. The V and J genes are TRBV5-1 and TRBJ1-3, with D uncertain. The CDR3 runs to 13 residues. Germline CDR1 and CDR2: SGHRS and YFSETQ. Trimming left V 2 bases short and J 5 bases short, with 8 bases between. This chain's CDR3 is CASSFDNRNTIYF. The CDR3 region has the DNA TGCGCCAGCAGCTTCGACAATAGAAACACCATATATTTT.

The rearrangement links TRBV28 to TRBJ2-7, with D unclear. Germline CDR1 MDHEN, CDR2 SYDVKM. CDR3 size: 13 residues. V was pared by 2 bases and J by 4 bases, with 9 bases between. The CDR3 sequence is CASSLNSPYEQYF. CDR3 nucleotide sequence: TGTGCCAGCAGTTTAAACAGCCCATACGAGCAGTACTTC.

This clonotype has more than one count but fewer than ten. In DNA form, the CDR3 reads TGTGCCAGCTCACCCGAACAGGTGATGAACACTGAAGCTTTCTTT. It encodes CASSPEQVMNTEAFF. This chain connects TRBV18 to TRBJ1-1; D perhaps matches TRBD1 (5 bases). The CDR3 runs to 15 residues. Trimming left V 3 bases short and J 0 bases short, with 11 bases between. Germline assignment: CDR1 KGHSH and CDR2 LQKENI.

This clonotype was seen only a few times. The rearrangement joins TRBV7-8 to TRBJ2-2; D call uncertain. From germline, CDR1 is SGHVS and CDR2 FQNEAQ. The V and J ends lost 5 bases and 4 bases respectively, with 14 bases between them. CDR3 length: 15 amino acids. DNA for the CDR3: TGTGCCAGCAGCCCTTACTCCGGAATCACCGGGGAGCTGTTTTTT. As protein: CASSPYSGITGELFF.

This clonotype was found a few times. V gene TRBV25-1 combines with J gene TRBJ2-7; 15 bases match TRBD2. The CDR3 spans 19 residues. V trimming: 3 bases; J trimming: 2 bases; junction bases outside the gene matches: 11. Germline CDR1 and CDR2: MGHDK and SYGVNS. In DNA form, the CDR3 reads TGTGCCAGCAGTGACCGGGGACTAGCGGGAGGCTGGGATCCCTACGAGCAGTACTTC. This codes for CASSDRGLAGGWDPYEQYF.

This clonotype was found many times. The chain couples TRBV7-9 to TRBJ2-1; 11 bases agree with TRBD2. Germline CDR1 SEHNR, CDR2 FQNEAQ (reference sequence). V trimming: 7 bases; J trimming: 7 bases; junction bases outside the gene matches: 15. This CDR3 comprises 17 residues. CDR3 residues: CASIPPGSGRAFNEQFF. The CDR3 nucleotides are TGTGCCAGCATTCCCCCCGGTAGCGGGAGGGCCTTTAATGAGCAGTTCTTC.

The sample holds a few counts of this clonotype. This chain uses TRBV20-1 with TRBJ2-7; D ambiguous. The V end lost 0 bases, the J end lost 3 bases, and 15 bases lay between the germline ends. This CDR3 has 15 amino acids. Germline V gives CDR1 DFQATT, CDR2 SNEGSKA (reference sequence). CDR3 region: CSARDRASMGYEQYF. DNA of the CDR3: TGCAGTGCTAGAGATCGGGCCAGCATGGGCTACGAGCAGTACTTC.